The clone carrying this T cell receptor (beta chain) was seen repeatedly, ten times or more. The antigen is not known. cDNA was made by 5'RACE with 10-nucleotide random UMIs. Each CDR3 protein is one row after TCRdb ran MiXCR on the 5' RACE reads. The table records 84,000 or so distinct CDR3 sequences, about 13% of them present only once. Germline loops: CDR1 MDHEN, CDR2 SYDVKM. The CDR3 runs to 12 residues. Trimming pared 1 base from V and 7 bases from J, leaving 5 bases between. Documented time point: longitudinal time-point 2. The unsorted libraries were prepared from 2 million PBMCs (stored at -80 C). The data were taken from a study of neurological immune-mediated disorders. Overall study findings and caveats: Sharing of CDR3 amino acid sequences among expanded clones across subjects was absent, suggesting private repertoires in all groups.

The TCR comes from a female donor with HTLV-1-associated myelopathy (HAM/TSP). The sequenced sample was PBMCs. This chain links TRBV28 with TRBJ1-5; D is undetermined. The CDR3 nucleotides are TGTGCCAGCAGTTTATTCGACCAGCCCCAGCATTTT. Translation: CASSLFDQPQHF.